A selection of T cell receptor beta chains follows, all from one sample in a study of blood T cell repertoires in COVID-19. The assay was immunoSEQ multiplex PCR, and TCRdb's table has in-frame clones only and misses some. This table has approximately 110,000 clones, around 86% appearing once. Material: peripheral blood. The receptors originated from an elderly man with acute or convalescent COVID-19. The CDR3 runs from the conserved cysteine through the conserved F or W. A D gene is named only where the DNA matches it firmly. Size values are once, few and many counts, or a class for expanded clones, and some rows have none.

clone_size,v_call,d_call,j_call,cdr3_aa,cdr3_nt
-,TRBV7-3,TRBD1,TRBJ2-1,CASSPTDRVNEQFF,TGTGCCAGCAGCCCCACCGACAGGGTCAATGAGCAGTTCTTC
-,TRBV3-1/TRBV3-2,-,TRBJ1-2,CASSQVMSYGYTF,TGTGCCAGCAGCCAAGTTATGAGCTATGGCTACACCTTC
-,TRBV10-3,-,TRBJ2-5,CAISDSGSEETQYF,TGTGCCATCAGTGACTCTGGGAGCGAAGAGACCCAGTACTTC
-,TRBV7-2,TRBD1,TRBJ2-2,CASSPRTGGAGELFF,TGTGCCAGCAGCCCACGGACAGGGGGTGCCGGGGAGCTGTTTTTT
-,TRBV10-2,TRBD2,TRBJ2-2,CASRTSGRTGELFF,TGCGCCAGCAGGACTAGCGGGAGAACCGGGGAGCTGTTTTTT
-,TRBV5-6,-,TRBJ1-4,CASSLAMGRANEKLFF,TGTGCCAGCAGCTTGGCCATGGGGAGGGCTAATGAAAAACTGTTTTTT
-,TRBV28,-,TRBJ2-7,CASSLPQSYHEQYF,TGTGCCAGCAGTCTCCCGCAATCCTACCACGAGCAGTACTTC
once,TRBV6-5,-,TRBJ2-1,CASRMDSHNEQFF,TGTGCCAGCAGGATGGACAGCCACAATGAGCAGTTCTTC
once,TRBV9,TRBD1,TRBJ2-7,CASSVEGRGQSYEQYF,TGTGCCAGCAGCGTAGAGGGCAGGGGGCAATCCTACGAGCAGTACTTC
-,TRBV19,TRBD1,TRBJ1-2,CASNPDRVDYGYTF,TGTGCCAGCAACCCGGACAGGGTCGACTATGGCTACACCTTC
-,TRBV7-9,TRBD1,TRBJ2-1,CASSLTGGYNEQFF,TGTGCCAGCAGCTTAACAGGGGGTTACAATGAGCAGTTCTTC
-,TRBV6-2/TRBV6-3,TRBD1,TRBJ2-2,CASSRDRVGTGELFF,TGTGCCAGCAGTCGCGACAGGGTCGGTACCGGGGAGCTGTTTTTT
-,TRBV5-1,TRBD2,TRBJ2-1,CASSLGLAGGTNNEQFF,TGCGCCAGCAGCTTAGGACTAGCGGGAGGCACTAACAATGAGCAGTTCTTC
once,TRBV27,-,TRBJ1-1,CASRQQGPDLRNEAFF,TGTGCCAGCAGACAACAGGGTCCCGACCTCCGAAACGAAGCTTTCTTT
few,TRBV5-1,TRBD1,TRBJ1-4,CASSGQGRNEKLFF,TGCGCCAGCTCGGGACAGGGCCGAAATGAAAAACTGTTTTTT
few,TRBV19,-,TRBJ1-2,CASSLLTLYGYTF,TGTGCCAGTAGTCTTCTGACTCTCTATGGCTACACCTTC
few,TRBV12-3/TRBV12-4,-,TRBJ2-2,CASSQPAGELFF,TGTGCCAGCAGCCAACCGGCCGGGGAGCTGTTTTTT
-,TRBV20-1,-,TRBJ1-1,CSASSETEAFF,TGCAGTGCTAGTTCGGAGACTGAAGCTTTCTTT
-,TRBV28,-,TRBJ1-2,CASSLVFGVGSYGYTF,TGTGCCAGCAGTTTGGTTTTCGGGGTAGGTTCCTATGGCTACACCTTC
few,TRBV18,-,TRBJ2-1,CASSPQSSYNEQFF,TGTGCCAGCTCACCACAGAGCTCCTACAATGAGCAGTTCTTC
once,TRBV18,TRBD1,TRBJ2-1,CASSPGTGGLGLNEQFF,TGTGCCAGCTCACCGGGGACAGGGGGTTTGGGACTGAATGAGCAGTTCTTC
-,TRBV30,-,TRBJ1-3,CAWSVSGRNTIYF,TGTGCCTGGAGTGTATCGGGAAGGAACACCATATATTTT
-,TRBV6-1,-,TRBJ1-2,CASSEQGSAEGYTF,TGTGCCAGCAGTGAGCAGGGGAGCGCGGAGGGCTACACCTTC
-,TRBV10-1,TRBD2,TRBJ2-3,CASSESPAGITDTQYF,TGCGCCAGCAGTGAGTCGCCAGCGGGAATCACAGATACGCAGTATTTT
once,TRBV7-3,-,TRBJ1-5,CASSLRDFSNQPQHF,TGTGCCAGCAGCTTAAGGGACTTTAGCAATCAGCCCCAGCATTTT
-,TRBV7-3,-,TRBJ2-6,CASSRLTGSGANVLTF,TGTGCCAGCAGCCGGTTGACAGGTTCTGGGGCCAACGTCCTGACTTTC
-,TRBV12-3/TRBV12-4,-,TRBJ2-2,CASSHTGELFF,TGTGCCAGCAGCCATACCGGGGAGCTGTTTTTT
-,TRBV10-1,TRBD1,TRBJ1-5,CASGNWTGALNQPQHF,TGCGCCAGCGGGAACTGGACAGGCGCTCTCAATCAGCCCCAGCATTTT
-,TRBV6-1,-,TRBJ1-5,CASSEALIGAGVNQPQHF,TGTGCCAGCAGTGAAGCGCTTATTGGGGCAGGGGTGAATCAGCCCCAGCATTTT
-,TRBV19,-,TRBJ2-1,CASSIPRGSNYNEQFF,TGTGCCAGTAGTATACCTAGGGGATCTAACTACAATGAGCAGTTCTTC
-,TRBV19,TRBD1,TRBJ1-1,CASSIETGYTEAFF,TGTGCCAGTAGTATCGAGACAGGGTACACTGAAGCTTTCTTT
-,TRBV28,TRBD1,TRBJ1-5,CASSPDRVQPQHF,TGTGCCAGCAGTCCTGACAGGGTACAGCCCCAGCATTTT
-,TRBV11-2,-,TRBJ1-1,CASSPQGLGNTEAFF,TGTGCCAGCAGTCCACAGGGCCTGGGAAACACTGAAGCTTTCTTT
once,TRBV7-6,-,TRBJ1-3,CASSLAGPAGGNTIYF,TGTGCCAGCAGCTTAGCGGGGCCGGCGGGGGGAAACACCATATATTTT
-,TRBV27,-,TRBJ1-2,CASSFGLPRSYGYTF,TGTGCCAGCAGTTTCGGTTTGCCGAGATCGTATGGCTACACCTTC
-,TRBV9,TRBD1,TRBJ1-6,CASSSRDSYNSPLHF,TGTGCCAGCAGCTCCCGGGACAGCTATAATTCACCCCTCCACTTT
once,TRBV5-1,TRBD2,TRBJ2-1,CASSLLSGRAGNEQFF,TGCGCCAGCAGCTTGCTTAGCGGGAGGGCCGGCAATGAGCAGTTCTTC